These 20 T cell receptor beta chains originate from one sample sequenced in a study of memory B cells and T cells in multiple sclerosis. Sequencing was performed with immunoSEQ multiplex PCR; in TCRdb, only in-frame clones are kept and a portion is missing. There are about 14,000 clones in the sample; 60% to 80% occur only once, and 2.3% lies in the top ten. Material: memory (CD45RO+) CD4+ T cells from blood. Every receptor here comes from a human donor with multiple sclerosis.

The gene calls are TRBV2 and TRBJ2-7, with 7 bases identical to TRBD2. Trimming removed 8 bases from V and 5 bases from J; junction bases left unmatched: 9. Looked up from germline, CDR1 is SNHLY and CDR2 is FYNNEI. This CDR3 is 13 amino acids long. The CDR3: CASGGDGQHEQYF. In DNA, the CDR3 is TGTGCCAGCGGGGGGGATGGGCAGCACGAGCAGTACTTC.

V gene TRBV5-1 combines with J gene TRBJ1-1; weak D call: TRBD1 (5 bases). The CDR3 spans 17 residues. V was shortened by 2 bases and J by 0 bases, with 17 bases between the two germline ends. CDR1 is SGHRS, CDR2 YFSETQ, per germline. The CDR3 DNA is TGCGCCAGCAGCTTATTCGGGGGGAACTACATGAACACTGAAGCTTTCTTT. Protein sequence: CASSLFGGNYMNTEAFF.

The chain uses TRBV5-1 and TRBJ2-3; 12 nucleotides line up with TRBD2. Unmatched junction bases numbered 8, after V lost 3 bases and J lost 3 bases. CDR1 is SGHRS and CDR2 is YFSETQ in the germline V gene. CDR3 size: 17 residues. In nucleotides, the CDR3 is TGCGCCAGCAGCTATTTTCCTAGCGGGAGGGATACAGATACGCAGTATTTT. Translation: CASSYFPSGRDTDTQYF. The whole variable domain, filled in from reference TRBV5-1 and TRBJ2-3, reads KAGVTQTPRYLIKTRGQQVTLSCSPISGHRSVSWYQQTPGQGLQFLFEYFSETQRNKGNFPGRFSGRQFSNSRSEMNVSTLELGDSALYLCASSYFPSGRDTDTQYFGPGTRLTVL.

This clone occurred once. The chain carries TRBV7-6 and TRBJ2-7; D may be TRBD2 (6 bases). The CDR3 totals 12 residues. The germline gives CDR1 SGHVS, CDR2 FNYEAQ. The V gene lost 3 bases and the J gene lost 5 bases, with 8 bases spanning the gap. This chain's CDR3 is CASSFWGDEQYF. The CDR3 DNA follows: TGTGCCAGCAGCTTCTGGGGGGACGAGCAGTACTTC.

V is TRBV19 and J is TRBJ2-5; 7 bases are a match to TRBD1. V shed 5 bases, J shed 3 bases, and the junction held 6 bases outside the gene matches. CDR1 is LNHDA and CDR2 is SQIVND in the germline V gene (reference sequence). The CDR3 loop spans 14 amino acids. The CDR3 is CASSLTGVEETQYF. The CDR3 DNA follows: TGTGCCAGTAGTCTCACAGGGGTGGAAGAGACCCAGTACTTC.

This chain uses TRBV10-3 with TRBJ1-4; TRBD1 matches 8 bases. The V gene end was trimmed by 5 bases and the J gene end by 8 bases; junction bases not matched to a gene: 10. The CDR3 spans 15 residues. The germline V gene has CDR1 ENHRY and CDR2 SYGVKD. For the CDR3, the DNA is TGTGCCATCAGTACCGACAGGGGTGAAAAAGAAAAACTGTTTTTT. Translation gives CAISTDRGEKEKLFF.

This chain uses TRBV27 with TRBJ2-1; D possibly corresponds to TRBD1 (5 bases). The germline V and J ends were trimmed by 4 bases and 4 bases, with 14 bases remaining between them. The CDR3 totals 15 residues. Germline loops: CDR1 MNHEY, CDR2 SMNVEV (reference sequence). Written as DNA, the CDR3 is TGTGCCAGCAGTTCCGACCAACAGGCTTACAATGAGCAGTTCTTC. It encodes CASSSDQQAYNEQFF.

This rearrangement joins TRBV11-2 to TRBJ1-4; 7 bases are shared with TRBD1. Germline CDR1 SGHAT, CDR2 FQNNGV. Losses at the gene ends were 3 bases for V and 4 bases for J; bases not matched to a gene: 11. CDR3 size: 17 residues. DNA for the CDR3: TGTGCCAGCAGCTTCGGCCGGGGACAGCTTATTAATGAAAAACTGTTTTTT. As protein: CASSFGRGQLINEKLFF.

V is TRBV19 and J is TRBJ1-5, with 8 bases lining up with TRBD1. The CDR3 totals 16 residues. Germline V gives CDR1 LNHDA, CDR2 SQIVND (reference sequence). Losses at the gene ends were 4 bases for V and 2 bases for J; bases not matched to a gene: 7. The CDR3 is CASSNYQGAGNQPQHF. In DNA form, the CDR3 reads TGTGCCAGTAGTAACTACCAGGGGGCCGGCAATCAGCCCCAGCATTTT. The entire variable domain, with the rest obtained from reference TRBV19 and TRBJ1-5, is as follows: DGGITQSPKYLFRKEGQNVTLSCEQNLNHDAMYWYRQDPGQGLRLIYYSQIVNDFQKGDIAEGYSVSREKKESFPLTVTSAQKNPTAFYLCASSNYQGAGNQPQHFGDGTRLSIL.

The CDR3: CASSSRLTSGFYNEQFF. For the CDR3, the DNA is TGCGCCAGCAGCTCTCGACTAACCTCGGGCTTTTACAATGAGCAGTTCTTC. The chain combines TRBV5-1 with TRBJ2-1; D might be TRBD2 (5 bases). Looked up from germline, CDR1 is SGHRS and CDR2 is YFSETQ. This CDR3 contains 17 residues. V lost 3 bases and J 4 bases, leaving 20 bases between the germline ends.

This clone was seen only a few times. Distinct nucleotide sequences in the sample also encode this CDR3. This chain connects TRBV19 to TRBJ1-1; D gene uncertain. This CDR3 contains 13 residues. V lost 6 bases, J lost 2 bases, and 10 bases lay in between. Germline values: CDR1 LNHDA, CDR2 SQIVND (reference sequence). CDR3 in amino acids: CASSSTRNTEAFF. The DNA of the CDR3 is TGTGCCAGTAGCAGTACAAGAAACACTGAAGCTTTCTTT.

The CDR3 coding sequence is TGTGCCTATAAAGGCGGGATAAGCACAGATACGCAGTATTTT. Translating gives CAYKGGISTDTQYF. The V call is TRBV30, the J call TRBJ2-3, with D possibly matching TRBD2 (6 bases). The CDR3 sequence is 14 residues long. Germline V gives CDR1 GTSNPN, CDR2 SVGIG (reference sequence). V dropped 7 bases and J dropped 0 bases, with 14 bases sitting between them.

V usage is TRBV9 and J usage is TRBJ2-3, with TRBD2 matching 7 bases. Germline V gene lookup returns CDR1 SGDLS and CDR2 YYNGEE. The CDR3 has 15 amino acids. V trimming: 4 bases; J trimming: 3 bases; junction bases outside the gene matches: 8. CDR3 sequence: CASSWTGGLTDTQYF. CDR3 coding DNA: TGTGCCAGCAGCTGGACGGGGGGTCTGACAGATACGCAGTATTTT.

V gene TRBV13 combines with J gene TRBJ2-1; 8 bases match TRBD2. With 2 bases clipped from V and 9 bases from J, the junction kept 9 bases outside the gene matches. The CDR3 runs to 15 residues. Germline V gene data show CDR1 as PRHDT and CDR2 as FYEKMQ (reference sequence). The CDR3 protein is CASSLKTGGPGEQFF. The DNA of the CDR3 is TGTGCCAGCAGCTTAAAGACGGGAGGGCCGGGTGAGCAGTTCTTC.

The genes are TRBV2 and TRBJ2-7; the D gene is possibly TRBD2 (5 bases). Germline V gene sequence: CDR1 SNHLY, CDR2 FYNNEI. Trimming took 7 bases from V and 0 from J, leaving 22 bases between them. CDR3 length: 17 residues. Here the CDR3 DNA reads TGTGCCAGCAACCTAGCCCCCCTAAAACCCAGCTCCTACGAGCAGTACTTC. Its protein product is CASNLAPLKPSSYEQYF.

The rearrangement links TRBV6-6 to TRBJ2-3; TRBD2 matches at 7 bases. The germline CDR1 and CDR2 sequences are MNHNY and SVGAGI (reference sequence). The CDR3 is made up of 14 amino acids. V shed 6 bases, J shed 3 bases, and the junction held 6 bases outside the gene matches. CDR3 amino acids: CASRSGAPTDTQYF. CDR3 bases: TGTGCCAGCAGAAGCGGGGCCCCTACAGATACGCAGTATTTT.

This chain connects TRBV5-1 to TRBJ1-1; 8 nucleotides line up with TRBD1. CDR1 is SGHRS and CDR2 is YFSETQ in the germline V gene. After removal of 5 bases from V and 4 bases from J, the junction contained 4 bases not matched to a gene. The length of the CDR3 is 13 residues. CDR3 loop: CASRGQVATEAFF. The CDR3, as DNA: TGCGCCAGCAGGGGACAGGTTGCCACTGAAGCTTTCTTT.

This sequence joins TRBV6-1 and TRBJ2-7, with 7 bases that match TRBD1. The CDR3 length is 14 residues. Germline trimming cut 4 bases from V and 1 base from J; bases unmatched to any gene: 4. Per the germline V gene, CDR1 is MNHNS and CDR2 is SASEGT. In DNA, the CDR3 is TGTGCCAGCAGTGCTAGACAGGGTTCCTACGAGCAGTACTTC. Its translation: CASSARQGSYEQYF.

V usage is TRBV13 and J usage is TRBJ1-4; D is perhaps TRBD1 (6 bases). This CDR3 has 14 residues. Per germline, CDR1 PRHDT and CDR2 FYEKMQ (reference sequence). V dropped 4 bases and J dropped 6 bases, with 12 bases sitting between them. The CDR3 sequence is CASSSGAYDEKLFF. The CDR3 DNA reads TGTGCCAGCAGCTCAGGGGCTTACGATGAAAAACTGTTTTTT.

This clone was found a few times. V gene TRBV6-4 combines with J gene TRBJ2-3; 7 nucleotides match TRBD2. Germline-derived CDR1 and CDR2 are MRHNA and SNTAGT. V was clipped by 3 bases and J by 2 bases; unmatched bases: 5. The CDR3 is made up of 15 amino acids. The CDR3 DNA reads as TGTGCCAGCAGTGAGGCTAGCGGATTCACAGATACGCAGTATTTT. This gives the protein CASSEASGFTDTQYF.